These 28 T cell receptor beta chains share one sample of origin, sequenced in a study of blood T cells in healthy people across ages. Then a second PCR, running roughly 7 to 11 cycles, was carried out with a sample-barcoded 5' primer and a J-beta primer mix. TCRdb ran MiXCR on the 5' RACE reads and lists one entry per CDR3 protein. The sample includes about 780,000 distinct CDR3 sequences, around 68% seen only once; the top ten take around a quarter. Sequenced input: blood. The receptor set was obtained from a man under 40 in good health.

This clonotype was counted between two and nine times. The J gene is TRBJ1-4, the V gene TRBV4-2, with D unclear. CDR1 is LGHNA and CDR2 is YNFKEQ in the germline V gene. The CDR3 loop spans 14 amino acids. V lost 0 bases and J 8 bases, leaving 10 bases between the germline ends. The CDR3 is CASSQDFGREKLFF. The CDR3 DNA follows: TGTGCCAGCAGCCAAGATTTCGGACGCGAAAAACTGTTTTTT.

The rearrangement joins TRBV29-1 to TRBJ2-6, with 8 bases fitting TRBD1. From germline, CDR1 is SQVTM and CDR2 ANQGSEA. The CDR3 is 14 amino acids. V gave up 7 bases and J gave up 3 bases; unmatched junction bases: 5. Here the CDR3 DNA reads TGCAGCGCTCAGACAGGGGTTGGGGCCAACGTCCTGACTTTC. Its translation is CSAQTGVGANVLTF.

The CDR3 is CASSEFMDEKLFF. CDR3 nucleotides: TGTGCCAGCAGTGAATTCATGGATGAAAAACTGTTTTTT. V usage is TRBV6-1 and J usage is TRBJ1-4; D is unclear. The CDR3 is 13 amino acids. Germline V gene lookup returns CDR1 MNHNS and CDR2 SASEGT. Trimming removed 2 bases at V and 6 bases at J, with 7 bases between.

The rearrangement links TRBV24-1 to TRBJ2-3; D not certain. This CDR3 comprises 13 residues. The V and J ends lost 3 bases and 2 bases respectively, with 5 bases between them. Per germline, CDR1 KGHDR and CDR2 SFDVKD. The CDR3 nucleotides read TGTGCCACCAGTGATCTGAACACAGATACGCAGTATTTT. Encoded protein: CATSDLNTDTQYF.

The rearrangement uses TRBV7-9 and TRBJ2-4; D may correspond to TRBD1 or TRBD2 (5 bases each). The CDR3 is 13 residues long. The V end was cut by 5 bases, the J end by 6 bases, with 11 bases between. CDR1 and CDR2 (germline): SEHNR, FQNEAQ (reference sequence). CDR3 coding DNA: TGTGCCAGCAGCCCCCCCGGGACAAACATTCAGTACTTC. This gives the protein CASSPPGTNIQYF.

The V and J genes are TRBV27 and TRBJ2-1; a weak D match, TRBD2 (5 bases). Germline V gene sequence: CDR1 MNHEY, CDR2 SMNVEV (reference sequence). The CDR3 is 13 amino acids. Trimming removed 8 bases at V and 0 bases at J, with 8 bases between. The CDR3 reads CASVGSSYNEQFF. In nucleotides, the CDR3 is TGTGCCAGCGTGGGGAGCTCCTACAATGAGCAGTTCTTC.

CDR3 coding DNA: TGTGCCAGCAGCCCGGGCCACCTGTGGGAGCTGTTTTTT. Its protein is CASSPGHLWELFF. This chain uses TRBV7-6 with TRBJ2-2, with D hard to call. The CDR3 is 13 amino acids. The germline V and J ends were trimmed by 5 bases and 9 bases, with 13 bases remaining between them. CDR1 and CDR2 (germline): SGHVS, FNYEAQ.

The rearrangement joins TRBV20-1 to TRBJ2-7; D is unclear. V was shortened by 6 bases and J by 2 bases, with 17 bases between the two germline ends. The CDR3 runs to 14 residues. Germline CDR1 reads DFQATT; CDR2 reads SNEGSKA (reference sequence). The CDR3 sequence: CSAPGTDRAYEQYF. CDR3 nucleotides: TGCAGTGCCCCTGGAACAGACCGAGCCTACGAGCAGTACTTC.

The table lists this clonotype with many counts. The rearrangement links TRBV7-2 to TRBJ1-2; tentative D call: TRBD1 (6 bases). The V end lost 1 base, the J end lost 4 bases, and 13 bases lay between the germline ends. The CDR3 has 15 residues. Germline CDR1 SGHTA, CDR2 FQGNSA. CDR3 sequence reads: CASSLGTGAGYGYTF. DNA of the CDR3: TGTGCCAGCAGCTTAGGAACGGGGGCAGGCTATGGCTACACCTTC.

The V gene is TRBV5-6, the J gene TRBJ2-7; 8 bases map to TRBD1. Germline V gives CDR1 SGHDT, CDR2 YYEEEE. With V trimmed by 0 bases and J by 2 bases, 4 bases remained unmatched. CDR3 size: 15 residues. The CDR3 region is CASSLAWTGTYEQYF. In DNA, the CDR3 is TGTGCCAGCAGCTTGGCTTGGACAGGGACCTACGAGCAGTACTTC.

This chain joins TRBV7-3 and TRBJ2-2; D is unclear. The CDR3 runs 15 residues. V dropped 2 bases and J dropped 6 bases, with 13 bases sitting between them. Germline V lookup: CDR1 SGHTA, CDR2 FQGTGA. The CDR3 here is CASSLGRSQSGELFF. CDR3 coding DNA: TGTGCCAGCAGCTTAGGTCGCTCTCAATCCGGGGAGCTGTTTTTT.

The chain uses TRBV25-1 and TRBJ2-7; no clear D. Germline V CDR1 and CDR2: MGHDK, SYGVNS. This CDR3 has 15 amino acids. The V and J ends lost 4 bases and 2 bases respectively, with 15 bases between them. The DNA for the CDR3 is TGTGCCAGCAGTGCACTAAACAGCCACCCCTACGAGCAGTACTTC. Protein sequence: CASSALNSHPYEQYF.

J is TRBJ2-6 and V is TRBV12-3 or TRBV12-4; D is perhaps TRBD1 (5 bases). This CDR3 comprises 15 residues. Trimming stripped 5 bases from V and 4 bases from J, with 12 bases between. DNA of the CDR3: TGTGCCAGCAGTCTAATCCAGGGAGGGGCCAACGTCCTGACTTTC. Translation gives CASSLIQGGANVLTF.

The sample holds a few counts of this clonotype. The chain has TRBV9 and TRBJ1-6, with D perhaps TRBD1 (6 bases). V lost 0 bases and J lost 7, with 11 bases in between. In germline, CDR1 is SGDLS, CDR2 YYNGEE. The CDR3 extends over 15 amino acids. Written as DNA, the CDR3 is TGTGCCAGCAGCGTAGCGGTTCAGGGGAATTCACCCCTCCACTTT. This translates into CASSVAVQGNSPLHF.

This chain uses TRBV20-1 with TRBJ1-2; 7 bases align to TRBD1. This CDR3 comprises 12 residues. Germline V gene data show CDR1 as DFQATT and CDR2 as SNEGSKA (reference sequence). Losses at the gene ends were 5 bases for V and 2 bases for J; bases not matched to a gene: 2. CDR3 coding DNA: TGCAGTGCTGACAGGGACAACTATGGCTACACCTTC. This codes for CSADRDNYGYTF.

The chain links TRBV10-3 to TRBJ1-2, with no clear D. This CDR3 has 14 residues. With 7 bases removed from V and 3 bases from J, the gap between germline ends came to 15 bases. Germline V CDR1 and CDR2: ENHRY, SYGVKD. CDR3 in DNA: TGTGCCATCACTTTGACGGGAGAGGACTATGGCTACACCTTC. Amino acids: CAITLTGEDYGYTF.

This clonotype has just a few counts. The genes are TRBV29-1 and TRBJ2-3; weak D call: TRBD1 (7 bases). With 4 bases removed from V and 5 bases from J, the gap between germline ends came to 10 bases. The CDR3 length is 12 residues. Germline CDR1 reads SQVTM; CDR2 reads ANQGSEA. The CDR3 is CSVGRGQDTQYF. In DNA form, the CDR3 reads TGCAGCGTTGGGAGGGGGCAAGATACGCAGTATTTT.

With respect to this clonotype: At one of its ends the junction is not consistent with the germline gene, which may arise from a read error. The J gene is TRBJ2-1, the V gene TRBV27; 10 nucleotides match TRBD1. The CDR3 covers 16 residues. Germline CDR1 and CDR2: MNHEY and SMNVEV (reference sequence). The CDR3 spells CVSSSLRQGAHNEQFF. The DNA of the CDR3 is TGTGTCAGCAGTTCCCTCCGACAGGGGGCACACAATGAGCAGTTCTTC.

This clonotype was found many times. The chain joins TRBV29-1 to TRBJ2-6; D may be TRBD1 (6 bases). Trimming stripped 6 bases from V and 0 bases from J, with 12 bases between. CDR1 and CDR2 (germline): SQVTM, ANQGSEA. This CDR3 has 15 amino acids. This CDR3 reads CSVSQGISGANVLTF. The CDR3 nucleotides are TGCAGCGTCTCACAGGGTATCTCTGGGGCCAACGTCCTGACTTTC.

The V and J genes are TRBV20-1 and TRBJ2-5; possible D gene TRBD2, 6 bases. The germline V gene encodes CDR1 DFQATT and CDR2 SNEGSKA (reference sequence). The CDR3 has 15 amino acids. Trimming stripped 3 bases from V and 5 bases from J, with 19 bases between. CDR3 sequence reads: CSASVGTPRGETQYF. The DNA of the CDR3 is TGCAGTGCTAGTGTCGGGACTCCACGGGGGGAGACCCAGTACTTC.

This clonotype has a single count. The rearrangement joins TRBV20-1 to TRBJ2-1, with TRBD2 matching over 8 bases. Germline V gene sequence: CDR1 DFQATT, CDR2 SNEGSKA (reference sequence). This CDR3 comprises 15 residues. Germline trimming cut 0 bases from V and 8 bases from J; bases unmatched to any gene: 9. In DNA form, the CDR3 reads TGCAGTGCTAGAGATTGGGCAGCGGGAGCCCATGAGCAGTTCTTC. Protein: CSARDWAAGAHEQFF.

The gene calls are TRBV25-1 and TRBJ2-5, with 10 positions matching TRBD1. Germline trimming cut 2 bases from V and 11 bases from J; bases unmatched to any gene: 11. The CDR3 totals 15 residues. CDR1 MGHDK and CDR2 SYGVNS come from the germline V gene. CDR3 nucleotides: TGTGCCAGCAGTGAAAATCTGGGGACAGGGGATGAGCAGTACTTC. Translated, it gives CASSENLGTGDEQYF.

V is TRBV5-1 and J is TRBJ2-3, with TRBD2 matching 10 bases. Germline CDR1 SGHRS, CDR2 YFSETQ. This CDR3 has 14 residues. The V gene end was trimmed by 4 bases and the J gene end by 6 bases; junction bases not matched to a gene: 5. DNA for the CDR3: TGCGCCAGCAGCGTGACTAGCGGGTTTGATACGCAGTATTTT. Its translation is CASSVTSGFDTQYF.

This chain connects TRBV12-3 or TRBV12-4 to TRBJ1-4; D perhaps matches TRBD1 (6 bases). The CDR3 is made up of 15 amino acids. Trimming removed 4 bases at V and 1 base at J, with 10 bases between. The CDR3 loop is CASSSPGQTNEKLFF. CDR3 bases: TGTGCCAGCAGTTCGCCGGGACAAACTAATGAAAAACTGTTTTTT.

This chain uses TRBV5-1 with TRBJ2-5, with D possibly TRBD2 on 6 matching bases. V lost 1 base and J 4 bases, leaving 14 bases between the germline ends. The V gene's germline CDR1 is SGHRS and CDR2 YFSETQ. The CDR3 has 15 residues. The DNA of the CDR3 is TGCGCCAGCAGCTTGCGGGGGACCCCTCGAGAGACCCAGTACTTC. This encodes CASSLRGTPRETQYF. Using reference TRBV5-1 and TRBJ2-5 for the parts outside the CDR3, the full variable domain is KAGVTQTPRYLIKTRGQQVTLSCSPISGHRSVSWYQQTPGQGLQFLFEYFSETQRNKGNFPGRFSGRQFSNSRSEMNVSTLELGDSALYLCASSLRGTPRETQYFGPGTRLLVL.

The chain combines TRBV28 with TRBJ2-5; 10 bases are a match to TRBD1. The CDR3 has 15 residues. Germline CDR1 is MDHEN and CDR2 is SYDVKM. The V gene end was trimmed by 6 bases and the J gene end by 1 base; junction bases not matched to a gene: 5. CDR3 protein: CASRGQGQSQETQYF. In DNA form, the CDR3 reads TGTGCCAGCAGGGGACAGGGGCAAAGCCAAGAGACCCAGTACTTC.

The chain joins TRBV12-3 or TRBV12-4 to TRBJ1-2; D might be TRBD1 (5 bases). The CDR3 is made up of 15 amino acids. With 5 bases removed from V and 4 bases from J, the gap between germline ends came to 17 bases. For the CDR3, the DNA is TGTGCCAGCAGTATCCTGAGACAGCCACCCTATGGCTACACCTTC. Translated, it gives CASSILRQPPYGYTF.

The V gene is TRBV6-5, the J gene TRBJ2-5, with 7 bases aligning to TRBD2. This CDR3 is 14 amino acids long. The J segment lost 4 bases and the V segment lost 4 bases, leaving 6 bases of the junction unmatched. Per the germline V gene, CDR1 is MNHEY and CDR2 is SVGAGI. The CDR3, as DNA: TGTGCCAGCAGTTGGGAGGGGCGCGGAGAGACCCAGTACTTC. Protein product: CASSWEGRGETQYF.